This entry lists 27 T cell receptor beta chains sequenced from one sample in a study of graft-versus-host responses after intestinal transplantation. Method: immunoSEQ multiplex PCR; TCRdb's copy keeps in-frame clones and lacks some. The sample carries 100,000 to 130,000 clones, about nine tenths recorded once. The antigens of these receptors remain unknown. The source material was unstimulated CD4+ T cells sorted from spleen or lymph node cells, sampled before transplant. These receptors were obtained from a human donor who was the organ donor for an intestinal transplant.

This clone was picked up one time. The V call is TRBV6-6, the J call TRBJ1-4, with 7 positions matching TRBD1. Germline-derived CDR1 and CDR2 are MNHNY and SVGAGI (reference sequence). This CDR3 is built from 15 residues. The trim removed 5 bases at V and 5 bases at J, leaving 8 bases unmatched. This chain's CDR3 is CASSPRTGHNEKLFF. Here the CDR3 DNA reads TGTGCCAGCAGTCCTCGGACAGGCCACAATGAAAAACTGTTTTTT.

Note on this clone: Within the sample, other DNA sequences also encode this same CDR3. V gene TRBV14 combines with J gene TRBJ2-5; D not resolved. This CDR3 comprises 14 residues. V gave up 4 bases and J gave up 4 bases, with 13 bases separating them. Germline V CDR1 and CDR2: SGHDN, FVKESK. In DNA form, the CDR3 reads TGTGCCAGCAGCCCGAGGTGGGCTGGAGAGACCCAGTACTTC. As protein: CASSPRWAGETQYF.

The chain has TRBV6-1 and TRBJ1-5, with a weak D call TRBD1 (6 bases). The V gene's germline CDR1 is MNHNS and CDR2 SASEGT. V was cut by 8 bases and J by 9 bases, with 14 bases left in between. This CDR3 region has 12 residues. CDR3 nucleotides: TGTGCCAGCCAAGAGGGGGTTCCGCCCCAGCATTTT. Protein product: CASQEGVPPQHF.

This clone has a single count. Written as DNA, the CDR3 is TGCGCCAGCAGCCGACAGGGGGTGCCAGATACGCAGTATTTT. Translation gives CASSRQGVPDTQYF. J is TRBJ2-3 and V is TRBV5-1, with TRBD1 matching over 9 bases. The CDR3 has 14 amino acids. CDR1 and CDR2 from the germline V gene are SGHRS and YFSETQ. The V segment lost 4 bases and the J segment 4 bases; nucleotides outside the gene matches: 4.

The chain employs TRBV11-2 and TRBJ2-1; the match to TRBD2 covers 12 bases. V gave up 4 bases and J gave up 5 bases; unmatched junction bases: 3. The germline gives CDR1 SGHAT, CDR2 FQNNGV. The CDR3 runs 15 residues. CDR3 in amino acids: CASSSSGGAHNEQFF. The CDR3, as DNA: TGTGCCAGCAGCTCTAGCGGGGGGGCCCACAATGAGCAGTTCTTC.

The rearrangement joins TRBV15 to TRBJ2-1; D not certain. Trimming left V 8 bases short and J 7 bases short, with 9 bases between. This CDR3 contains 11 residues. Per the germline V gene, CDR1 is LNHNV and CDR2 is YYDKDF (reference sequence). The chain's CDR3 is CATGRGNEQFF. CDR3 DNA sequence: TGTGCCACCGGCCGCGGTAATGAGCAGTTCTTC.

The V gene is TRBV6-5, the J gene TRBJ1-6; D uncertain. The CDR3 has 12 residues. Germline V gene sequence: CDR1 MNHEY, CDR2 SVGAGI. Trimming removed 2 bases at V and 8 bases at J, with 4 bases between. CDR3 DNA sequence: TGTGCCAGCAGTTACAGGGATTCACCCCTCCACTTT. It yields the protein CASSYRDSPLHF.

The CDR3 DNA sequence: TGTGCCGTCGCACGGGGGGGACATAACTACGAGCAGTACTTC. Translating it yields CAVARGGHNYEQYF. The chain links TRBV5-4 to TRBJ2-7; 8 positions match TRBD2. V was clipped by 10 bases and J by 3 bases; unmatched bases: 12. Germline V CDR1 and CDR2: SGHNT, YYREEE (reference sequence). The CDR3 totals 14 residues.

The J gene is TRBJ2-3, the V gene TRBV9; no reliable D call. Per the germline V gene, CDR1 is SGDLS and CDR2 is YYNGEE. The CDR3 extends over 14 amino acids. Trimming left V 4 bases short and J 4 bases short, with 13 bases between. The CDR3 here is CASSTRAPPDTQYF. The CDR3 DNA is TGTGCCAGCAGCACCCGCGCGCCCCCAGATACGCAGTATTTT.

The chain employs TRBV30 and TRBJ2-2, with TRBD2 as a possible D gene (6 bases). Germline V gene lookup returns CDR1 GTSNPN and CDR2 SVGIG (reference sequence). This CDR3 is 14 amino acids long. The V and J ends lost 3 bases and 5 bases respectively, with 13 bases between them. CDR3 DNA: TGTGCCTGGAGGGAAAAGGGGACTACCGGGGAGCTGTTTTTT. Translated, it gives CAWREKGTTGELFF. Drawing the rest from reference TRBV30 and TRBJ2-2, the complete variable domain is SQTIHQWPATLVQPVGSPLSLECTVEGTSNPNLYWYRQAAGRGLQLLFYSVGIGQISSEVPQNLSASRPQDRQFILSSKKLLLSDSGFYLCAWREKGTTGELFFGEGSRLTVL.

J is TRBJ1-5 and V is TRBV21-1; the table calls TRBD1, which could not be checked here. TRBV21-1 represents a pseudogene. The CDR3 extends over 20 amino acids. The CDR3 DNA is TGTGCCAGCAGTAAAGCGGGTGACAGGGGGTACGGATATAGCAATCAGCCCCAGCATTTT. It is translated as CASSKAGDRGYGYSNQPQHF.

The chain combines TRBV5-6 with TRBJ1-6, with a possible D match to TRBD1 (6 bases). Trimming left V 4 bases short and J 7 bases short, with 9 bases between. Germline assignment: CDR1 SGHDT and CDR2 YYEEEE. CDR3 length: 13 residues. The CDR3 spells CASSRDKNSPLHF. The DNA of the CDR3 is TGTGCCAGCAGCCGGGACAAAAATTCACCCCTCCACTTT.

The chain uses TRBV10-1 and TRBJ2-1; 7 bases line up with TRBD2. Trimming removed 0 bases from V and 2 bases from J; junction bases left unmatched: 1. Germline assignment: CDR1 WNHNN and CDR2 SYGVQD (reference sequence). The CDR3 runs 15 residues. The CDR3 DNA is TGCGCCAGCAGTGAGTCGCTAGCGGCCTACAATGAGCAGTTCTTC. This encodes CASSESLAAYNEQFF.

The chain joins TRBV9 to TRBJ1-1; D may be TRBD1 (5 bases). The germline CDR1 and CDR2 sequences are SGDLS and YYNGEE. V was shortened by 0 bases and J by 9 bases, with 15 bases between the two germline ends. There are 14 residues in the CDR3. In DNA, the CDR3 is TGTGCCAGCAGCGTAGGGGGTAGGGCAGGGCAAGCTTTCTTT. This codes for CASSVGGRAGQAFF.

The chain joins TRBV30 to TRBJ2-1; D possibly corresponds to TRBD2 (6 bases). The V end was cut by 0 bases, the J end by 2 bases, with 11 bases between. Germline lookup yields CDR1 GTSNPN and CDR2 SVGIG (reference sequence). This CDR3 comprises 15 residues. CDR3 in amino acids: CAWSVRLATYNEQFF. CDR3 DNA: TGTGCCTGGAGTGTACGGCTAGCGACCTACAATGAGCAGTTCTTC.

This rearrangement joins TRBV6-1 to TRBJ2-6; 7 bases are shared with TRBD2. Trimming cost V 1 base and J 0 bases; bases outside gene matches: 6. This CDR3 contains 18 residues. Germline values: CDR1 MNHNS, CDR2 SASEGT. CDR3 amino acids: CASSEGLAAFSGANVLTF. The CDR3 bases are TGTGCCAGCAGTGAAGGGCTAGCGGCGTTCTCTGGGGCCAACGTCCTGACTTTC.

Concerning this clone: The final CDR3 position lacks the conserved phenylalanine or tryptophan, pointing to a likely read error. The DNA of the CDR3 is TGTGCCTGGAGTGAGTCACAGGCTGGCTACACCCTC. The encoded protein is CAWSESQAGYTL. V is TRBV30 and J is TRBJ1-2; D possibly corresponds to TRBD1 (5 bases). From germline, CDR1 is GTSNPN and CDR2 SVGIG (reference sequence). This CDR3 region has 12 residues. V shed 1 base and J shed 7 bases, with 10 bases lying between them.

The chain uses TRBV7-9 and TRBJ1-1, with D possibly TRBD1 on 5 matching bases. Germline V gene lookup returns CDR1 SEHNR and CDR2 FQNEAQ (reference sequence). The CDR3 is made up of 12 amino acids. V lost 5 bases, J lost 11 bases, and 15 bases lay in between. The CDR3 sequence is CASSDRGGEAFF. In DNA form, the CDR3 reads TGTGCCAGCAGCGATAGGGGTGGCGAGGCTTTCTTT.

This clone has only a few counts. This chain uses TRBV7-3 with TRBJ1-1; 7 bases align to TRBD1. Unmatched junction bases numbered 13, after V lost 5 bases and J lost 7 bases. Germline assignment: CDR1 SGHTA and CDR2 FQGTGA. CDR3 size: 15 residues. The CDR3 here is CASSQTNRGAGEAFF. DNA for the CDR3: TGTGCCAGCAGCCAGACTAACAGGGGCGCTGGTGAAGCTTTCTTT.

A few counts support this clone. CDR3 DNA: TGTGCCAGCAGCGGAGGGACAGGGGTCAGGTCTGGAAACACCATATATTTT. Translating it yields CASSGGTGVRSGNTIYF. V usage is TRBV5-6 and J usage is TRBJ1-3; 10 nucleotides align to TRBD1. The CDR3 has 17 residues. Germline V gene sequence: CDR1 SGHDT, CDR2 YYEEEE. With V trimmed by 4 bases and J by 1 base, 8 bases remained unmatched.

The chain uses TRBV4-2 and TRBJ1-1, with TRBD1 identical over 8 bases. This CDR3 has 13 residues. CDR1 LGHNA and CDR2 YNFKEQ come from the germline V gene. V gave up 5 bases and J gave up 3 bases; unmatched junction bases: 2. CDR3 DNA: TGTGCCAGCAGCAACAGGGGGGACACTGAAGCTTTCTTT. Its translation: CASSNRGDTEAFF.

The chain uses TRBV5-1 and TRBJ1-1; 8 positions agree with TRBD1. The CDR3 covers 12 residues. CDR1 is SGHRS, CDR2 YFSETQ, per germline. V shed 7 bases, J shed 6 bases, and the junction held 5 bases outside the gene matches. CDR3 nucleotides: TGCGCCAGCGGATCGACAGGGGCTGAAGCTTTCTTT. This gives the protein CASGSTGAEAFF.

This chain links TRBV6-5 with TRBJ1-5; D uncertain. The V end was cut by 0 bases, the J end by 7 bases, with 7 bases between. CDR3 length: 13 residues. Germline V gene data show CDR1 as MNHEY and CDR2 as SVGAGI. CDR3 coding DNA: TGTGCCAGCAGTTACTCGGTAGAGCAGCCCCAGCATTTT. Its protein product is CASSYSVEQPQHF.

V gene TRBV6-1 combines with J gene TRBJ2-3, with TRBD2 as a possible D gene (5 bases). Germline V gene sequence: CDR1 MNHNS, CDR2 SASEGT. Trimming shortened V by 4 bases and J by 6 bases, and 17 bases separated the two germline ends. This CDR3 has 15 residues. The CDR3 sequence is CASSALTDSADTQYF. For the CDR3, the DNA is TGTGCCAGCAGTGCCTTAACGGACTCGGCGGATACGCAGTATTTT.

The chain uses TRBV4-1 and TRBJ1-2; the D gene is possibly TRBD1 (5 bases). The CDR3 is made up of 15 amino acids. In germline, CDR1 is MGHRA, CDR2 YSYEKL. Trimming shortened V by 0 bases and J by 4 bases, and 12 bases separated the two germline ends. Here the CDR3 DNA reads TGCGCCAGCAGCCAAGATCATGGGGGTAGCTATGGCTACACCTTC. Translating gives CASSQDHGGSYGYTF.

The gene calls are TRBV20-1 and TRBJ1-2; D uncertain. Germline CDR1 DFQATT, CDR2 SNEGSKA (reference sequence). The CDR3 runs to 11 residues. V lost 6 bases to trimming and J lost 2 bases, with 7 bases between them. CDR3: CSARTNYGYTF. CDR3 DNA: TGCAGTGCCCGGACGAACTATGGCTACACCTTC.

The J gene is TRBJ1-2, the V gene TRBV5-5, with 11 bases matching TRBD1. J lost 7 bases, V lost 3 bases, and 11 bases had no gene match. From germline, CDR1 is SGHKS and CDR2 YYEKEE (reference sequence). This CDR3 spans 16 amino acids. The CDR3 is CASSWDRDRGLSGYTF. The CDR3 coding sequence is TGTGCCAGCAGCTGGGACCGGGACAGGGGGTTGAGTGGCTACACCTTC.